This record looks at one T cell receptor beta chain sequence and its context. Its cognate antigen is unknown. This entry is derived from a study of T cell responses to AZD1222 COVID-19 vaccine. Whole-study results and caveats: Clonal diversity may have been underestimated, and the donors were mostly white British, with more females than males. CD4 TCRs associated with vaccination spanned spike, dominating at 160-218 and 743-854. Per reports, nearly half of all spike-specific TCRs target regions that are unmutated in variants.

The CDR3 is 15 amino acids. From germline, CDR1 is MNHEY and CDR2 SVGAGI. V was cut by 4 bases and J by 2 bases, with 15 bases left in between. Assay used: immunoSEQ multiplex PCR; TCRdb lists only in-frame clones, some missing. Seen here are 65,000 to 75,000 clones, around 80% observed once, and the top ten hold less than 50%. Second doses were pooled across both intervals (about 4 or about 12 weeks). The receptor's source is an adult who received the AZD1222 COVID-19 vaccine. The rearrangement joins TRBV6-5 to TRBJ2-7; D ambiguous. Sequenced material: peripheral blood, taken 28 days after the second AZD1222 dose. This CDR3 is CASSFGEPGPYEQYF. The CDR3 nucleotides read TGTGCCAGCAGTTTTGGGGAACCTGGACCCTACGAGCAGTACTTC.